One T cell receptor beta chain is described in this entry. This sample stems from a study of blood T cell repertoires in COVID-19. Original data processing: Reference gene primer amplification gave nucleated cell count estimates. Only in-frame clones appear in the TCRdb table, and some are missing; sequencing was by immunoSEQ multiplex PCR. Clone size and V and J calls were adopted from that table, with D and trimming inferred from the DNA. There are more than 95,000 clones in the sample; around four fifths occur only once, and approximately 7% lies in the top ten. CDR1 is SGHVS and CDR2 is FNYEAQ in the germline V gene. The V gene lost 1 base and the J gene lost 4 bases, with 13 bases spanning the gap. This CDR3 comprises 15 residues.

The chain employs TRBV7-6 and TRBJ1-2; no reliable D call. Sequencing was done on a sample of peripheral blood. This receptor was obtained from a man aged 70-80 years with active or convalescent COVID-19. This CDR3 is CASSLEAQSTYGYTF. CDR3 in DNA: TGTGCCAGCAGCTTAGAAGCGCAGTCTACCTATGGCTACACCTTC.